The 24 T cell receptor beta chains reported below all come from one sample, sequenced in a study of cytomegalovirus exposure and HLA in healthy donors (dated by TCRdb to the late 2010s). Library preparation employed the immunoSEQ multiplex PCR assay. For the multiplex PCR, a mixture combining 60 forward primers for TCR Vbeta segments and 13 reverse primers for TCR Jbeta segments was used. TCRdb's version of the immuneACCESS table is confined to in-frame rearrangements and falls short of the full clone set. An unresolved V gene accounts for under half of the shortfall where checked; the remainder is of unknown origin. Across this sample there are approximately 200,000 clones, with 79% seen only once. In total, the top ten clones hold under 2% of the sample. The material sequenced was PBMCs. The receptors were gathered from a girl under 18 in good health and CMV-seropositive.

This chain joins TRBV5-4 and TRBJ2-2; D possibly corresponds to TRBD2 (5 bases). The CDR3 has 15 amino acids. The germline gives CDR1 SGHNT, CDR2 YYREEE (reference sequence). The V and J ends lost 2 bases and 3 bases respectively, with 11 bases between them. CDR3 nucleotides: TGTGCCAGCAGCTTAAGAGGGATCGACACCGGGGAGCTGTTTTTT. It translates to CASSLRGIDTGELFF.

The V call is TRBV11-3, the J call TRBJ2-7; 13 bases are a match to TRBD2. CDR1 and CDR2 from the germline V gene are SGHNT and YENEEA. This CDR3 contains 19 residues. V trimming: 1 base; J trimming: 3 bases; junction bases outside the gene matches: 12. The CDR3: CASSLGLAGGLTIHYEQYF. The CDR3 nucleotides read TGTGCCAGCAGCTTAGGACTAGCGGGGGGCCTAACTATTCACTACGAGCAGTACTTC.

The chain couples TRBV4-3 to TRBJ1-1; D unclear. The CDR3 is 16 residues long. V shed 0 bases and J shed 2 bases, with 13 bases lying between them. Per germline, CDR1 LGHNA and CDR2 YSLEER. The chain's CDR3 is CASSQDLNGPNTEAFF. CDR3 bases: TGCGCCAGCAGCCAAGATCTGAACGGTCCAAACACTGAAGCTTTCTTT.

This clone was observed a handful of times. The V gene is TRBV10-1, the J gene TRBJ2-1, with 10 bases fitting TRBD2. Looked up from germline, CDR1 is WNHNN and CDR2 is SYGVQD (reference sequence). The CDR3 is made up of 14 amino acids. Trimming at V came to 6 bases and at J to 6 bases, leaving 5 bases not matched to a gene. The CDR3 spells CASRPSGGGNEQFF. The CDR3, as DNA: TGCGCCAGCAGACCTAGCGGGGGAGGCAATGAGCAGTTCTTC.

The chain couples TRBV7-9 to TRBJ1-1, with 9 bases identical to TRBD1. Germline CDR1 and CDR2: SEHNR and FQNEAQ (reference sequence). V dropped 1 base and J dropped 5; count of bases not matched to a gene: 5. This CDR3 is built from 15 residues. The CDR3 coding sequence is TGTGCCAGCAGCTTAGGGGACAGGGAGGGGACTGAAGCTTTCTTT. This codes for CASSLGDREGTEAFF.

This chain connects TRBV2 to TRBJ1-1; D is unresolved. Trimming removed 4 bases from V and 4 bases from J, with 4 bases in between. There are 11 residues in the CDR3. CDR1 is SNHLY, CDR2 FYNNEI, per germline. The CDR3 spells CASSVGTEAFF. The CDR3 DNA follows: TGTGCCAGCAGTGTCGGCACTGAAGCTTTCTTT.

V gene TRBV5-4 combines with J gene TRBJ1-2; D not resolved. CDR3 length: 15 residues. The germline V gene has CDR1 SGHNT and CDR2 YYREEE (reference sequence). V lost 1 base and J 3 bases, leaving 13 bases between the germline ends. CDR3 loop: CASSLNRLSDYGYTF. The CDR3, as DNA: TGTGCCAGCAGCTTGAATCGTCTGTCCGACTATGGCTACACCTTC.

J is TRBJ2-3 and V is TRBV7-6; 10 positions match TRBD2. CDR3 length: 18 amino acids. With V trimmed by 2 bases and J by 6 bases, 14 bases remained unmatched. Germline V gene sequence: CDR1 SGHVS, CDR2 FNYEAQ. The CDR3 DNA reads TGTGCCAGCAGCTTAAAGAGGACTAGCGGAAGCTTGGGGGATACGCAGTATTTT. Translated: CASSLKRTSGSLGDTQYF.

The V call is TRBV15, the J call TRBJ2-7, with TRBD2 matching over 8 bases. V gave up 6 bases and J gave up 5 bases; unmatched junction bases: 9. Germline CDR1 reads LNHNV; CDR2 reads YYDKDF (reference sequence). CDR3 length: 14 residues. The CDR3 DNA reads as TGTGCCACCAGAGGTGCGGGACTAGTGAACGAGCAGTACTTC. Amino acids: CATRGAGLVNEQYF.

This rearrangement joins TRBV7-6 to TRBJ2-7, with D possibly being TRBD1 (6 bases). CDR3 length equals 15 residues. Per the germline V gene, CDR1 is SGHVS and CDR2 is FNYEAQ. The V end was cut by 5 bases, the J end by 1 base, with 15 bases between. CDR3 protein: CASSPYLGGSYEQYF. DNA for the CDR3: TGTGCCAGCAGCCCCTACCTAGGGGGATCCTACGAGCAGTACTTC.

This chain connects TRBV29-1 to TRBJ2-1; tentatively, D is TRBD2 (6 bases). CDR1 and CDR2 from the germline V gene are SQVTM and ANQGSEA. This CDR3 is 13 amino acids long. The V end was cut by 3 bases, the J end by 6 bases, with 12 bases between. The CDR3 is CSVEGLALNEQFF. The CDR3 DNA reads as TGCAGCGTTGAGGGTCTAGCGCTCAATGAGCAGTTCTTC.

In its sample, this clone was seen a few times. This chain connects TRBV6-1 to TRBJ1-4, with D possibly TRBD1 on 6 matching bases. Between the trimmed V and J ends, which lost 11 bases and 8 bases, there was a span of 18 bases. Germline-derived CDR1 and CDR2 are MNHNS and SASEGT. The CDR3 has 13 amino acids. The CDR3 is CAGRTGFDEKLFF. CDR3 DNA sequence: TGTGCCGGACGCACAGGGTTCGACGAAAAACTGTTTTTT.

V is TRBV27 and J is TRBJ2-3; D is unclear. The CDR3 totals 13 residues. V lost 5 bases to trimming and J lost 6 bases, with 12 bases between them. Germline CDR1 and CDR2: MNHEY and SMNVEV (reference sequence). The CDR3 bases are TGTGCCAGCAGTCCACAAATGGCCGATACGCAGTATTTT. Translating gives CASSPQMADTQYF.

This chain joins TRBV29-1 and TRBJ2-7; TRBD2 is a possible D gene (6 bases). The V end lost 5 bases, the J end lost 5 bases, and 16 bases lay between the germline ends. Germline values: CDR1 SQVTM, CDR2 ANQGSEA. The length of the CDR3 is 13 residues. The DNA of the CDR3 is TGCAGCGTTTACCCGGCAGGGAGGAACGAGCAGTACTTC. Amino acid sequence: CSVYPAGRNEQYF.

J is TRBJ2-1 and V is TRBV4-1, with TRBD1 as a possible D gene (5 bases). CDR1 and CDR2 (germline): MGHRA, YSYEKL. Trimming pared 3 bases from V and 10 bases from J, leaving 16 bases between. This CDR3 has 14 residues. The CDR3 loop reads CASSHTIIAGEQFF. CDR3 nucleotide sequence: TGCGCCAGCAGCCATACCATCATTGCAGGGGAGCAGTTCTTC.

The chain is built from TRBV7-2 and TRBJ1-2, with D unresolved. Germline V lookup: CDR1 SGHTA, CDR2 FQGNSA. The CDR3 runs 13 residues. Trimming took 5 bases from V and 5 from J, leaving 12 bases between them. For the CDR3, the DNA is TGTGCCAGCAGCGCTGACGGGAAATATGGCTACACCTTC. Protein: CASSADGKYGYTF.

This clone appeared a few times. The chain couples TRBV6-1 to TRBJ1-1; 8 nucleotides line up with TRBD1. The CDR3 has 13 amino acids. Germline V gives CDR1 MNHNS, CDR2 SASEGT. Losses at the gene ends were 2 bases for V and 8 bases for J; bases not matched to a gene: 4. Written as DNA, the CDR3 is TGTGCCAGCAGTGAATTAGGACAGGGAGAAGCTTTCTTT. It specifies CASSELGQGEAFF.

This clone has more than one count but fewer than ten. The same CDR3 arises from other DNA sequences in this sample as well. The CDR3 loop reads CASSDSGGTSYNEQFF. The CDR3, as DNA: TGTGCCAGCAGTGACTCCGGGGGGACCTCCTACAATGAGCAGTTCTTC. The gene calls are TRBV6-4 and TRBJ2-1; 7 nucleotides align to TRBD2. The CDR3 contains 16 residues. Germline V gene lookup returns CDR1 MRHNA and CDR2 SNTAGT. After removal of 0 bases from V and 0 bases from J, the junction contained 2 bases not matched to a gene.

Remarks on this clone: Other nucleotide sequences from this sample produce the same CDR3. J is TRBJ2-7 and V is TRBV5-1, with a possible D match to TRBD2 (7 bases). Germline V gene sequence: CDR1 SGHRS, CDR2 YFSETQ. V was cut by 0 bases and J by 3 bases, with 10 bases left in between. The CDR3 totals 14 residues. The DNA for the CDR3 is TGCGCCAGCAGCTTGGCGGGGGGCTACTACGAGCAGTACTTC. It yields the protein CASSLAGGYYEQYF.

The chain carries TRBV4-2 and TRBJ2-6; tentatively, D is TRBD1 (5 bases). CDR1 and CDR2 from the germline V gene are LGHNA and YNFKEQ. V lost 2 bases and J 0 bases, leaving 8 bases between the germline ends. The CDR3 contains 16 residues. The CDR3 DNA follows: TGTGCCAGCAGCCAACTCCAGGGCTCTGGGGCCAACGTCCTGACTTTC. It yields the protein CASSQLQGSGANVLTF.

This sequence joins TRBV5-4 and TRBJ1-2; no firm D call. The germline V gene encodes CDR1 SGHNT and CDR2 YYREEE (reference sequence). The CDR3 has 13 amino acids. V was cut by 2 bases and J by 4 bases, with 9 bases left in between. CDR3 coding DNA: TGTGCCAGCAGCTTATCAGAGGGCTATGGCTACACCTTC. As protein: CASSLSEGYGYTF.

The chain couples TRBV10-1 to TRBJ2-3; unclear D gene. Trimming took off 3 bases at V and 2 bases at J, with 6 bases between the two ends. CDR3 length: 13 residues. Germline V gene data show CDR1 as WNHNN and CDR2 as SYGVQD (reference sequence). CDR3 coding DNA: TGCGCCAGCAGTGAAAGCAACACAGATACGCAGTATTTT. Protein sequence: CASSESNTDTQYF.

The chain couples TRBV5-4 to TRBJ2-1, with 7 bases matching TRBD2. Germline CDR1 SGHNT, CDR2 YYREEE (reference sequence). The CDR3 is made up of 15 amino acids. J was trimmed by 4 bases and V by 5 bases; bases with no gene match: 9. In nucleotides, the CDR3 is TGTGCCAGCAGTTCCTGGGCGGGGGAGTACAATGAGCAGTTCTTC. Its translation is CASSSWAGEYNEQFF.

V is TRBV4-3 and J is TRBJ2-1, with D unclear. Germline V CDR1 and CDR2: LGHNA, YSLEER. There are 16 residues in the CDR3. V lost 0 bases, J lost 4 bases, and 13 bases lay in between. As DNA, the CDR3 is TGCGCCAGCAGCCAAGAGATTTCGGAGAGTTACAATGAGCAGTTCTTC. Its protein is CASSQEISESYNEQFF.